This T cell receptor (beta chain) was captured by sequencing in a study of blood T cell repertoires in COVID-19. Turning to the study itself: Sources were T cells, B-cell-depleted T cells, or PBMCs; the material itself was cDNA or gDNA.

In the original processing: Reference gene primer amplification yielded estimated nucleated cell counts. The table came from immunoSEQ multiplex PCR; TCRdb's copy has only in-frame clones and leaves some out. V, J and clone size derive from that table, while D and trimming were established from the DNA sequence. The sample shows 200,000 or so clones, roughly 83% of them seen only once. Clinical history as reported by participants underpinned cohort assignment. This CDR3 has 13 residues. With 5 bases removed from V and 11 bases from J, the gap between germline ends came to 19 bases. Germline CDR1 reads SGHRS; CDR2 reads YFSETQ.

This sequence joins TRBV5-1 and TRBJ1-1; D perhaps matches TRBD1 (5 bases). This clonotype was obtained from a woman between 40 and 50 years old with acute COVID-19. The sample comprised PBMCs or T cells enriched from blood (not recorded which). As DNA, the CDR3 is TGCGCCAGCAGTAAGGAGGGATCAGGGTGGGCTTTCTTT. It codes for CASSKEGSGWAFF.